This TCR beta chain was profiled in a study of pediatric ulcerative colitis. Study summary: Ulcerative colitis patients had pancolitis or left-sided colitis, with confirming histology.

Concerning this clone: The antigen is undetermined.

The protocol was immunoSEQ multiplex PCR, while the TCRdb copy is restricted to in-frame clones and leaves out a portion. The sample lists about 64,000 clones, roughly 90% occurring once. CDR1 and CDR2 from the germline V gene are SEHNR and FQNEAQ (reference sequence). The CDR3 contains 16 residues. V was pared by 2 bases and J by 0 bases, with 2 bases of the junction left unmatched. Study-level findings and limits: Two rectal CDR3 clonotypes occurred in all ulcerative colitis patients.

The sample taken for sequencing was blood. V usage is TRBV7-9 and J usage is TRBJ2-2; 8 bases match TRBD2. The source of this sequence is a boy aged 5-17 years with severe ulcerative colitis. The CDR3 protein is CASSLTSGSNTGELFF. The DNA for the CDR3 is TGTGCCAGCAGCTTAACTAGCGGATCGAACACCGGGGAGCTGTTTTTT.